This T cell receptor beta chain was recorded in a study of blood T cells in healthy people across ages. Study-level results: Long-lived donors had more naive CD4+ cells and higher diversity than aged donors.

The table lists this clonotype with a few counts. The antigen is unknown. The authors ran a second PCR of about 7 to 11 cycles using a sample-barcoded 5' primer and a J-beta primer mix. Every cDNA was tagged by a template-switch adaptor with 12 random nucleotides. Each CDR3 protein gets one entry after TCRdb re-called the 5' RACE reads with MiXCR. The data contain roughly 1.5 million distinct CDR3 sequences, 35% to 45% of them singletons. In germline, CDR1 is LNHNV, CDR2 YYDKDF (reference sequence). V lost 6 bases and J lost 2, with 11 bases in between. The CDR3 has 14 amino acids. The source of this sequence is a woman in her late teens or twenties in good health. Sample: blood. V usage is TRBV15 and J usage is TRBJ2-4, with D unclear. The DNA for the CDR3 is TGTGCCACCAGTGGCCTTGGTACCAAAAACATTCAGTACTTC. It translates to CATSGLGTKNIQYF.